The clone carrying this T cell receptor (beta chain) was seen more than once but under ten times. A multiplex PCR was run with 60 Vbeta primers and 13 Jbeta primers. TCRdb's copy holds only in-frame clones and misses some; the assay was immunoSEQ multiplex PCR. The sample includes 160,000 or so clones, approximately 80% of them seen just once. Nominally healthy donors were sampled, though unrecorded immune exposures were likely. This entry belongs to a study of cytomegalovirus exposure and HLA in healthy donors. The CDR3 totals 15 residues. J lost 5 bases, V lost 5 bases, and 5 bases had no gene match. Looked up from germline, CDR1 is SGHNT and CDR2 is YENEEA.

The chain employs TRBV11-3 and TRBJ2-7; the match to TRBD2 covers 14 bases. This TCR came from a man in his fifties or sixties in good health and CMV-seronegative. Sequencing was performed on PBMCs. The CDR3 DNA follows: TGTGCCAGCAGCCCAAGACTAGCGGGAGGGGACGAGCAGTACTTC. Translating it yields CASSPRLAGGDEQYF.